This TCR beta chain was recorded in a study of blood T cells in healthy people across ages. Study-wide results and caveats: TCR beta diversity per million T cells fell roughly linearly with age.

A J-beta primer mix and a sample-barcoded 5' primer were used in a second PCR of roughly 6 to 11 cycles. Tagging of each cDNA molecule was performed by a template-switch adaptor with 12 random nucleotides. TCRdb re-called the 5' RACE reads through MiXCR, storing one row per CDR3 protein. The sample has under 1,000,000 distinct CDR3 sequences, 35% to 50% seen once. Individuals who donated were healthy Caucasians from Russia aged about 6 to 95. This clonotype was seen more than once but under ten times. Its antigen is undetermined. The clonotype comes from an elderly man in good health. Sequencing was performed on blood.

This chain's CDR3 is CASSLRLAQYEQYF. Written as DNA, the CDR3 is TGTGCCAGCAGCCTAAGACTAGCCCAATACGAGCAGTACTTC. The chain carries TRBV7-8 and TRBJ2-7, with 7 positions matching TRBD2. After removal of 5 bases from V and 4 bases from J, the junction contained 8 bases not matched to a gene. The CDR3 length is 14 residues. Germline V gene data show CDR1 as SGHVS and CDR2 as FQNEAQ.